This record concerns one TCR beta chain sequence. The antigen is undetermined. The sample is drawn from a study of cytomegalovirus exposure and HLA in healthy donors. General observations from the study: The CMV antigen specificity of a few CMV-associated chains was confirmed through in vitro analysis. Cytomegalovirus association was assigned to over 150 TCR beta chains.

Measured with immunoSEQ multiplex PCR; TCRdb has only the in-frame clones, and not every one. The sample lists over 110,000 clones, approximately 86% occurring once. Germline V lookup: CDR1 KGHSH, CDR2 LQKENI. This CDR3 is built from 17 residues. The ends lost 3 bases at V and 5 bases at J; junction bases unmatched: 10. The receptor's source is a man between 18 and 35 years old in good health and CMV-seropositive. The sequencing sample was made of PBMCs. The gene calls are TRBV18 and TRBJ1-1; 12 nucleotides agree with TRBD1. CDR3: CASSPSGTGGKSTEAFF. The CDR3 bases are TGTGCCAGCTCACCCTCCGGGACAGGGGGCAAGAGTACTGAAGCTTTCTTT.